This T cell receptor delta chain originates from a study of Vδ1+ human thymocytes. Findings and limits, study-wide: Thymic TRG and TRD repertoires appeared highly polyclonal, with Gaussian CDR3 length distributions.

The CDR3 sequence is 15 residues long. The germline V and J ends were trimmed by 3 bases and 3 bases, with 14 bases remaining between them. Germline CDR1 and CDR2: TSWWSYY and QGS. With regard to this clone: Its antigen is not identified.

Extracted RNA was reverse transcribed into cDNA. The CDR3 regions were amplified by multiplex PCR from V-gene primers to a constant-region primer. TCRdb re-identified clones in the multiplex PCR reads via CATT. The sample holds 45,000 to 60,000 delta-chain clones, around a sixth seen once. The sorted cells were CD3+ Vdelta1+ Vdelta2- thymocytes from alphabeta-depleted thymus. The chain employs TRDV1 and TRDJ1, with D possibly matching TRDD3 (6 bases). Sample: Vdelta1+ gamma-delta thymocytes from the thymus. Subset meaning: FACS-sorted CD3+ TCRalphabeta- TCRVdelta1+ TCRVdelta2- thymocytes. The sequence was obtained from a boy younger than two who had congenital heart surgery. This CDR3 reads CALGDDEGMADKLIF. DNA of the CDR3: TGTGCTCTTGGGGACGATGAGGGGATGGCCGATAAACTCATCTTT.